Following are 22 T cell receptor beta chains from one sample sequenced in a study of cytomegalovirus exposure and HLA in healthy donors. In the PCR, 60 Vbeta and 13 Jbeta primers were used. The repertoire was sequenced with immunoSEQ multiplex PCR; TCRdb's copy has only in-frame clones and lacks some. The sample lists 200,000 to 250,000 clones, under 80% occurring once. The sequenced material came from PBMCs. The source of these receptors is a girl aged 2 to 10 in good health and CMV-seronegative.

This chain joins TRBV5-5 and TRBJ2-4; D perhaps matches TRBD1 (5 bases). CDR1 is SGHKS and CDR2 is YYEKEE in the germline V gene (reference sequence). Trimming cost V 4 bases and J 0 bases, with 11 bases left between them. This CDR3 is built from 15 residues. In nucleotides, the CDR3 is TGTGCCAGCAGCGAACCAGGGATAGCCAAAAACATTCAGTACTTC. Encoded protein: CASSEPGIAKNIQYF.

V is TRBV13 and J is TRBJ2-6, with 9 bases aligning to TRBD1. CDR1 and CDR2 (germline): PRHDT, FYEKMQ (reference sequence). This CDR3 has 18 residues. V gave up 5 bases and J gave up 2 bases; unmatched junction bases: 10. The CDR3 loop reads CASSETGGAAPGANVLTF. The CDR3 DNA reads TGTGCCAGCAGCGAAACAGGGGGCGCAGCCCCTGGGGCCAACGTCCTGACTTTC.

V usage is TRBV4-2 and J usage is TRBJ2-1, with D possibly being TRBD2 (7 bases). Per the germline V gene, CDR1 is LGHNA and CDR2 is YNFKEQ. This CDR3 spans 16 amino acids. V was pared by 0 bases and J by 9 bases, with 18 bases between. CDR3 amino acids: CASSQDGGGASGEQFF. DNA of the CDR3: TGTGCCAGCAGCCAAGATGGTGGGGGGGCCTCAGGTGAGCAGTTCTTC.

The chain couples TRBV6-6 to TRBJ1-2; 9 positions agree with TRBD1. Trimming removed 8 bases from V and 2 bases from J; junction bases left unmatched: 3. This CDR3 has 13 amino acids. Germline V gene lookup returns CDR1 MNHNY and CDR2 SVGAGI (reference sequence). The CDR3: CASHGQGNYGYTF. The CDR3 DNA reads as TGTGCCAGCCACGGACAGGGGAACTATGGCTACACCTTC.

This chain connects TRBV7-6 to TRBJ2-5; 7 nucleotides line up with TRBD2. Germline values: CDR1 SGHVS, CDR2 FNYEAQ. J gave up 4 bases and V 5 bases, and 4 bases lay outside the gene matches. The CDR3 length is 13 residues. The CDR3 coding sequence is TGTGCCAGCAGCCGAGGCGGGGGAGAGACCCAGTACTTC. It is translated as CASSRGGGETQYF.

This chain uses TRBV30 with TRBJ2-7, with 11 bases fitting TRBD1. The germline V gene encodes CDR1 GTSNPN and CDR2 SVGIG (reference sequence). The V gene end was trimmed by 3 bases and the J gene end by 3 bases; junction bases not matched to a gene: 4. The CDR3 consists of 14 residues. This CDR3 reads CAWRRTGGGYEQYF. CDR3 DNA sequence: TGTGCCTGGAGAAGGACAGGGGGCGGCTACGAGCAGTACTTC.

Written as DNA, the CDR3 is TGTGCCAGCAGTGGGACTAGCGGGCGCTACGAGCAGTACTTC. Translating gives CASSGTSGRYEQYF. The chain uses TRBV6-1 and TRBJ2-7; 11 nucleotides line up with TRBD2. CDR3 length equals 14 residues. Germline CDR1 is MNHNS and CDR2 is SASEGT. After removal of 4 bases from V and 3 bases from J, the junction contained 2 bases not matched to a gene.

The chain carries TRBV9 and TRBJ1-2; TRBD1 aligns across 8 bases. V was clipped by 3 bases and J by 4 bases; unmatched bases: 11. The CDR3 has 16 residues. Germline loops: CDR1 SGDLS, CDR2 YYNGEE. The CDR3 here is CASSASQGARGYGYTF. The CDR3 nucleotides read TGTGCCAGCAGCGCGAGCCAGGGGGCGCGGGGCTATGGCTACACCTTC.

This clone was seen a few times. The chain uses TRBV27 and TRBJ1-2; D is undetermined. V shed 2 bases and J shed 6 bases, with 19 bases lying between them. CDR3 size: 16 residues. From germline, CDR1 is MNHEY and CDR2 SMNVEV (reference sequence). The CDR3 region is CASSLIGGSYLHGYTF. CDR3 coding DNA: TGTGCCAGCAGTTTAATCGGCGGGTCGTATTTACATGGCTACACCTTC.

V and J are TRBV4-2 and TRBJ1-1; D is unclear. Germline assignment: CDR1 LGHNA and CDR2 YNFKEQ. V lost 5 bases to trimming and J lost 2 bases, with 15 bases between them. This CDR3 is 15 amino acids long. The CDR3 loop is CASSTRPGINTEAFF. The CDR3 nucleotides read TGTGCCAGCAGCACACGACCGGGGATAAACACTGAAGCTTTCTTT.

V gene TRBV9 combines with J gene TRBJ2-1; unclear D gene. V was cut by 0 bases and J by 9 bases, with 7 bases left in between. Germline V gene lookup returns CDR1 SGDLS and CDR2 YYNGEE. CDR3 length: 12 amino acids. The CDR3 nucleotides read TGTGCCAGCAGCGTAGCTTTCCGTGAGCAGTTCTTC. It codes for CASSVAFREQFF. Supplemented by reference TRBV9 and TRBJ2-1, the full variable domain reads DSGVTQTPKHLITATGQRVTLRCSPRSGDLSVYWYQQSLDQGLQFLIQYYNGEERAKGNILERFSAQQFPDLHSELNLSSLELGDSALYFCASSVAFREQFFGPGTRLTVL.

The chain joins TRBV5-4 to TRBJ2-7; maybe TRBD1 (5 bases). Germline V gene sequence: CDR1 SGHNT, CDR2 YYREEE (reference sequence). The CDR3 is 15 amino acids. The V end was cut by 4 bases, the J end by 6 bases, with 20 bases between. This CDR3 reads CASSPGRDRFAEQYF. CDR3 DNA: TGTGCCAGCAGCCCCGGCAGGGATCGGTTCGCCGAGCAGTACTTC.

The CDR3 nucleotides read TGTGCCAGCAGCGGACCGGAGGAGGAAACTGAAGCTTTCTTT. Translation gives CASSGPEEETEAFF. This chain connects TRBV7-9 to TRBJ1-1, with D unresolved. Germline V gene sequence: CDR1 SEHNR, CDR2 FQNEAQ (reference sequence). Trimming shortened V by 5 bases and J by 5 bases, and 15 bases separated the two germline ends. This CDR3 has 14 amino acids.

The chain couples TRBV7-2 to TRBJ2-6; D may be TRBD1 (6 bases). The germline V and J ends were trimmed by 0 bases and 4 bases, with 10 bases remaining between them. This CDR3 has 16 amino acids. Germline assignment: CDR1 SGHTA and CDR2 FQGNSA. The DNA of the CDR3 is TGTGCCAGCAGCTTAGCGGGGGCCTTCGGGGCCAACGTCCTGACTTTC. It codes for CASSLAGAFGANVLTF.

The chain links TRBV13 to TRBJ2-1; 13 positions agree with TRBD2. This CDR3 has 17 amino acids. Trimming removed 2 bases from V and 2 bases from J; junction bases left unmatched: 3. The germline V gene has CDR1 PRHDT and CDR2 FYEKMQ (reference sequence). CDR3 region: CASSLTSGGVTYNEQFF. The CDR3 nucleotides are TGTGCCAGCAGCTTAACTAGCGGGGGGGTGACCTACAATGAGCAGTTCTTC. Using reference TRBV13 and TRBJ2-1 for the parts outside the CDR3, the full variable domain is AAGVIQSPRHLIKEKRETATLKCYPIPRHDTVYWYQQGPGQDPQFLISFYEKMQSDKGSIPDRFSAQQFSDYHSELNMSSLELGDSALYFCASSLTSGGVTYNEQFFGPGTRLTVL.

The rearrangement links TRBV9 to TRBJ1-2, with 8 bases fitting TRBD1. This CDR3 is built from 16 residues. Germline lookup yields CDR1 SGDLS and CDR2 YYNGEE. After removal of 0 bases from V and 5 bases from J, the junction contained 9 bases not matched to a gene. The DNA of the CDR3 is TGTGCCAGCAGCGTAGAAGGGGGGACAGGAAGTTATGGCTACACCTTC. Its translation is CASSVEGGTGSYGYTF. Together with reference TRBV9 and TRBJ1-2, the CDR3 gives the full variable domain: DSGVTQTPKHLITATGQRVTLRCSPRSGDLSVYWYQQSLDQGLQFLIQYYNGEERAKGNILERFSAQQFPDLHSELNLSSLELGDSALYFCASSVEGGTGSYGYTFGSGTRLTVV.

This sequence joins TRBV9 and TRBJ1-1; D is uncertain. This CDR3 is built from 15 residues. V shed 0 bases and J shed 0 bases, with 9 bases lying between them. Germline loops: CDR1 SGDLS, CDR2 YYNGEE. This CDR3 is CASSVEEGVNTEAFF. As DNA, the CDR3 is TGTGCCAGCAGCGTAGAGGAGGGCGTGAACACTGAAGCTTTCTTT.

This clone turned up a few times. The chain carries TRBV11-2 and TRBJ1-5; D possibly corresponds to TRBD1 (5 bases). Germline V CDR1 and CDR2: SGHAT, FQNNGV. V was shortened by 1 base and J by 5 bases, with 21 bases between the two germline ends. The CDR3 spans 18 residues. This chain's CDR3 is CASSLVAVRVGVDQPQHF. CDR3 sequence (DNA): TGTGCCAGCAGCTTAGTGGCGGTCAGGGTAGGGGTTGATCAGCCCCAGCATTTT.

The CDR3 reads CASSLGERTRSQQETQYF. Written as DNA, the CDR3 is TGCGCCAGCAGCTTGGGGGAAAGGACACGATCACAACAAGAGACCCAGTACTTC. The chain has TRBV5-1 and TRBJ2-5, with D perhaps matching TRBD1 (5 bases). Trimming pared 0 bases from V and 2 bases from J, leaving 20 bases between. The CDR3 length is 18 residues. In germline, CDR1 is SGHRS, CDR2 YFSETQ.

This sequence joins TRBV14 and TRBJ1-1, with D unresolved. V was trimmed by 0 bases and J by 0 bases, leaving 8 bases between them. The CDR3 sequence is 15 residues long. Germline V CDR1 and CDR2: SGHDN, FVKESK. The CDR3 sequence is CASSQDGSVNTEAFF. Written as DNA, the CDR3 is TGTGCCAGCAGCCAAGATGGGAGTGTGAACACTGAAGCTTTCTTT.

The chain is built from TRBV19 and TRBJ2-3; D gene unclear. The V and J ends lost 5 bases and 0 bases respectively, with 9 bases between them. Germline lookup yields CDR1 LNHDA and CDR2 SQIVND (reference sequence). This CDR3 contains 14 residues. CDR3: CASSRGQSTDTQYF. In DNA, the CDR3 is TGTGCCAGTAGTCGTGGGCAAAGCACAGATACGCAGTATTTT.

This clone was picked up a small number of times. V is TRBV7-6 and J is TRBJ1-1; perhaps TRBD1 as D (6 bases). The CDR3 is 17 amino acids. The V gene's germline CDR1 is SGHVS and CDR2 FNYEAQ. The V and J ends lost 5 bases and 1 base respectively, with 20 bases between them. The CDR3 coding sequence is TGTGCCAGCAGCGCGTATCAACACCGACAGGCGAACACTGAAGCTTTCTTT. Translated: CASSAYQHRQANTEAFF. Together with reference TRBV7-6 and TRBJ1-1, the CDR3 gives the full variable domain: GAGVSQSPRYKVTKRGQDVALRCDPISGHVSLYWYRQALGQGPEFLTYFNYEAQQDKSGLPNDRFSAERPEGSISTLTIQRTEQRDSAMYRCASSAYQHRQANTEAFFGQGTRLTVV.